The clone carrying this TCR beta chain has more than one count but fewer than ten. What it recognizes is unknown. The data originate from a study of beta chain features in type 1 diabetes. Study-level points and caveats: Fewer junction insertions and more nucleotide deletions appeared in type 1 diabetes patients.

On average, the one heparinised blood draw given by each donor was approximately 120 mL. V was clipped by 5 bases and J by 7 bases; unmatched bases: 22. The CDR3 totals 17 residues. Germline CDR1 SQVTM, CDR2 ANQGSEA. cDNA synthesis used the whole RNA isolate, giving expressed TCRB sequences. The method was immunoSEQ multiplex PCR; TCRdb's version includes in-frame clones alone and lacks a portion of them. The sample lists about 900,000 clones; 17% were seen once. The sequenced sample consisted of naive CD4+ T cells from blood. The receptor's source is a woman aged 18-35 years in good health. This chain connects TRBV29-1 to TRBJ2-7; 8 nucleotides line up with TRBD1. CDR3 amino acids: CSVTRQGSAALSGEQYF. As DNA, the CDR3 is TGCAGCGTTACTAGACAGGGGTCAGCGGCTCTGTCGGGGGAGCAGTACTTC.